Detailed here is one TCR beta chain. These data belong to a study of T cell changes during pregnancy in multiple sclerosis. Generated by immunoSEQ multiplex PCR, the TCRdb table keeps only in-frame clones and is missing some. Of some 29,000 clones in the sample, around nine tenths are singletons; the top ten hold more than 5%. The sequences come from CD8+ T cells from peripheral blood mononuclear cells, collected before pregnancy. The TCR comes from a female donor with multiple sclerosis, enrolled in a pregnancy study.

CDR3 DNA sequence: TGCGCCAGCAGCCATTCCCGGGATGATTACAATGAGCAGTTCTTC. Protein: CASSHSRDDYNEQFF. V is TRBV4-1 and J is TRBJ2-1; TRBD2 is a possible D gene (5 bases). The V gene's germline CDR1 is MGHRA and CDR2 YSYEKL. Trimming shortened V by 3 bases and J by 4 bases, and 13 bases separated the two germline ends. CDR3 length: 15 amino acids.